This T cell receptor beta chain was recorded in a study of beta chain features in type 1 diabetes. Every isolated RNA sample was fully reverse transcribed, so sequencing captured expressed TCRB transcripts. Clones were sequenced by immunoSEQ multiplex PCR, and TCRdb holds only the in-frame ones, with some missing. The sample has 300,000 to 450,000 clones; roughly 21% are singletons. Germline CDR1 is MNHEY and CDR2 is SVGAGI. Trimming removed 6 bases at V and 1 base at J, with 15 bases between. This CDR3 contains 15 residues. V and J are TRBV6-5 and TRBJ1-1; D may be TRBD1 (5 bases). The sequence derives from a woman aged 18 to 35 in good health. Material: naive CD4+ T cells from blood. In nucleotides, the CDR3 is TGTGCCAGCAGCTCCACTTCCCAGGGGAACACTGAAGCTTTCTTT. Its protein product is CASSSTSQGNTEAFF.